This TCR beta chain is drawn from a study of blood T cell repertoires in COVID-19. Whole-study context: Samples representing acute and convalescent COVID-19 were sourced from the United States, Italy and Spain. The cDNA or gDNA used as material had been derived from T cells, B-cell-depleted T cells, or PBMCs.

The germline V and J ends were trimmed by 1 base and 3 bases, with 18 bases remaining between them. The CDR3 contains 18 residues. Per the germline V gene, CDR1 is SGHNT and CDR2 is YENEEA. Study processing details: The authors estimated nucleated cell counts from reference gene primer amplification. TCRdb keeps only in-frame clones here, not all; method: immunoSEQ multiplex PCR. That table supplies the V and J calls and clone size; D and trimming were determined from the DNA. The repertoire has around 360,000 clones, more than 85% of them found once; the top ten carry roughly 3%. Cohort 3 recovered donors had two negative PCRs, clearance, or symptom resolution.

Material for sequencing was PBMCs or T cells enriched from blood (not recorded which). The V and J genes are TRBV11-3 and TRBJ2-2; maybe TRBD2 (6 bases). The clonotype originates from a woman between 25 and 40 years old who had recovered from COVID-19. The CDR3 DNA is TGTGCCAGCAGCTTAGGGGGCACGAGCCGGGGGTACACCGGGGAGCTGTTTTTT. Its translation is CASSLGGTSRGYTGELFF.